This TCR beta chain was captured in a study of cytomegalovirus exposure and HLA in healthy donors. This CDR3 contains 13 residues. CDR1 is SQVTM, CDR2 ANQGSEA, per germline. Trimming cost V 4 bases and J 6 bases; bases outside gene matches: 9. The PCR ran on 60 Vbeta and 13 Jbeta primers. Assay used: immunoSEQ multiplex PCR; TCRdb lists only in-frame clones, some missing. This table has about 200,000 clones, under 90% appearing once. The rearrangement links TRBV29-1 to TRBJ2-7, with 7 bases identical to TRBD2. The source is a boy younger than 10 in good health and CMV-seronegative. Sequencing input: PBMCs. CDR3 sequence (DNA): TGCAGCGTTGGGGGGGGGAGCCGATCCGAGCAGTACTTC. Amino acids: CSVGGGSRSEQYF.